The 32 T cell receptor beta chains in this list originate from one sample, sequenced in a study of OX40 agonist ivuxolimab in advanced cancers. Assay used: immunoSEQ multiplex PCR; TCRdb lists only in-frame clones, some missing. Seen here are some 83,000 clones, around nine tenths observed once, and the top ten hold 0.55% to 0.7%. Material: CD4+ or CD8+ T cells sorted from blood, obtained in a trial of the OX40 agonist ivuxolimab. The receptors come from an adult with an advanced solid tumor such as melanoma, head and neck, liver or kidney cancer.

This clone occurred a few times. The J gene is TRBJ1-2, the V gene TRBV19; 10 bases are shared with TRBD1. This CDR3 region has 16 residues. Trimming at V came to 0 bases and at J to 7 bases, leaving 8 bases not matched to a gene. Looked up from germline, CDR1 is LNHDA and CDR2 is SQIVND (reference sequence). CDR3 coding DNA: TGTGCCAGTAGTATAGATTGGACAGGGGGAACGGTTGGCTACACCTTC. Translated, it gives CASSIDWTGGTVGYTF.

The chain recombines TRBV7-9 with TRBJ2-5; 7 bases are a match to TRBD1. This CDR3 is built from 17 residues. J gave up 2 bases and V 10 bases, and 19 bases lay outside the gene matches. Germline V lookup: CDR1 SEHNR, CDR2 FQNEAQ (reference sequence). The CDR3 is CATTGVGPRGGQETQYF. CDR3 DNA: TGTGCCACCACAGGGGTCGGGCCCCGTGGCGGGCAAGAGACCCAGTACTTC.

V is TRBV4-2 and J is TRBJ1-2; no reliable D call. The CDR3 consists of 13 residues. V lost 0 bases and J lost 4, with 6 bases in between. In germline, CDR1 is LGHNA, CDR2 YNFKEQ. CDR3 loop: CASSQEEVYGYTF. DNA for the CDR3: TGTGCCAGCAGCCAAGAGGAGGTCTATGGCTACACCTTC.

The chain carries TRBV5-1 and TRBJ2-2; no definite D call. The CDR3 extends over 15 amino acids. The V end lost 0 bases, the J end lost 3 bases, and 9 bases lay between the germline ends. Germline values: CDR1 SGHRS, CDR2 YFSETQ. Written as DNA, the CDR3 is TGCGCCAGCAGCTTGGGCAACTCGGACACCGGGGAGCTGTTTTTT. It encodes CASSLGNSDTGELFF.

The CDR3 reads CASRNRLRGGYTF. Written as DNA, the CDR3 is TGTGCCAGTAGAAACAGGCTACGGGGTGGCTACACCTTC. The J gene is TRBJ1-2, the V gene TRBV19; D may be TRBD1 (5 bases). The V gene lost 6 bases and the J gene lost 7 bases, with 15 bases spanning the gap. The germline gives CDR1 LNHDA, CDR2 SQIVND (reference sequence). This CDR3 contains 13 residues.

The chain has TRBV5-4 and TRBJ2-5; TRBD2 matches 14 bases. This CDR3 is 16 amino acids long. CDR1 SGHNT and CDR2 YYREEE come from the germline V gene (reference sequence). V lost 4 bases to trimming and J lost 4 bases; unmatched junction nucleotides: 6. The CDR3 here is CASSGRTSGRSETQYF. The CDR3 region has the DNA TGTGCCAGCAGCGGACGGACTAGCGGGAGGTCAGAGACCCAGTACTTC.

The rearrangement uses TRBV7-2 and TRBJ2-3; D is tentatively TRBD1 or TRBD2 (6 bases each). Germline V gene data show CDR1 as SGHTA and CDR2 as FQGNSA. The V end lost 3 bases, the J end lost 6 bases, and 16 bases lay between the germline ends. The CDR3 runs to 15 residues. CDR3 nucleotides: TGTGCCAGCAGCTTCGGGGGCTTCTCTCGGGATACGCAGTATTTT. Translation: CASSFGGFSRDTQYF.

This chain joins TRBV5-1 and TRBJ1-4; possibly TRBD1 for D (6 bases). Germline lookup yields CDR1 SGHRS and CDR2 YFSETQ. V shed 3 bases and J shed 11 bases, with 14 bases lying between them. The CDR3 runs 13 residues. CDR3: CASSSGPQGKLFF. CDR3 DNA: TGCGCCAGCAGCTCAGGACCCCAGGGGAAACTGTTTTTT.

The J gene is TRBJ2-1, the V gene TRBV15, with unresolved D. The CDR3 length is 16 residues. With 3 bases removed from V and 2 bases from J, the gap between germline ends came to 14 bases. From germline, CDR1 is LNHNV and CDR2 YYDKDF (reference sequence). Here the CDR3 DNA reads TGTGCCACCAGCAGCGACCCCGGAAGGGCCTACAATGAGCAGTTCTTC. Its protein is CATSSDPGRAYNEQFF.

The chain joins TRBV18 to TRBJ2-1; 10 bases align to TRBD2. V shed 4 bases, J shed 3 bases, and the junction held 6 bases outside the gene matches. Germline lookup yields CDR1 KGHSH and CDR2 LQKENI. This CDR3 has 16 amino acids. CDR3 coding DNA: TGTGCCAGCTCACGTACTAGCGGGACGGACTACAATGAGCAGTTCTTC. Encoded protein: CASSRTSGTDYNEQFF.

About this clone itself: The junction does not match germline at one end; this may be a read error. The chain employs TRBV11-2 and TRBJ2-7; possible D gene TRBD2, 5 bases. CDR1 is SGHAT, CDR2 FQNNGV, per germline. This CDR3 is 18 amino acids long. The CDR3 DNA sequence: TGTGCCAGCAGTTTAGCGCGGTCAAAGGCTAGGAGCTCCTACGAGCAGTACTTC. Translating gives CASSLARSKARSSYEQYF.

The V gene is TRBV6-1, the J gene TRBJ2-2; 10 bases align to TRBD1. The CDR3 is made up of 14 amino acids. V lost 6 bases and J lost 5; bases outside the gene matches: 3. The V gene's germline CDR1 is MNHNS and CDR2 SASEGT. CDR3 sequence reads: CASRGQGRTGELFF. DNA of the CDR3: TGTGCCAGCAGGGGACAGGGGCGGACCGGGGAGCTGTTTTTT.

The J gene is TRBJ2-1, the V gene TRBV5-1, with 13 bases matching TRBD2. After removal of 2 bases from V and 2 bases from J, the junction contained 4 bases not matched to a gene. Germline V gives CDR1 SGHRS, CDR2 YFSETQ. The CDR3 is made up of 17 amino acids. The CDR3 protein is CASSLLAGGRAYNEQFF. Written as DNA, the CDR3 is TGCGCCAGCAGCTTACTAGCGGGAGGGAGAGCCTACAATGAGCAGTTCTTC.

The V call is TRBV7-9, the J call TRBJ2-1; TRBD2 is a possible D gene (6 bases). V lost 4 bases and J 7 bases, leaving 20 bases between the germline ends. The CDR3 loop spans 16 amino acids. Germline V gene data show CDR1 as SEHNR and CDR2 as FQNEAQ (reference sequence). CDR3 residues: CASSSAGSVLGNEQFF. DNA of the CDR3: TGTGCCAGCAGCTCGGCCGGGAGTGTTCTAGGTAATGAGCAGTTCTTC.

This clone has a single count. V is TRBV5-6 and J is TRBJ2-2; 11 bases are shared with TRBD2. Germline V gives CDR1 SGHDT, CDR2 YYEEEE. CDR3 length: 15 amino acids. Trimming at V came to 4 bases and at J to 8 bases, leaving 7 bases not matched to a gene. CDR3 sequence: CASSRGLAVRGELFF. The CDR3 DNA sequence: TGTGCCAGCAGCCGGGGACTAGCGGTCCGTGGGGAGCTGTTTTTT. Full variable domain (remainder filled in from reference TRBV5-6 and TRBJ2-2): DAGVTQSPTHLIKTRGQQVTLRCSPKSGHDTVSWYQQALGQGPQFIFQYYEEEERQRGNFPDRFSGHQFPNYSSELNVNALLLGDSALYLCASSRGLAVRGELFFGEGSRLTVL.

The chain links TRBV19 to TRBJ1-2, with D perhaps matching TRBD1 (5 bases). The CDR3 consists of 14 residues. Trimming shortened V by 7 bases and J by 4 bases, and 16 bases separated the two germline ends. The germline gives CDR1 LNHDA, CDR2 SQIVND (reference sequence). CDR3 nucleotide sequence: TGTGCCAGTACCCGTGGGGCAGAGCTCTATGGCTACACCTTC. Amino acids: CASTRGAELYGYTF.

The genes are TRBV4-2 and TRBJ1-4; D unclear. Germline CDR1 LGHNA, CDR2 YNFKEQ. The V gene lost 2 bases and the J gene lost 8 bases, with 6 bases spanning the gap. This CDR3 contains 12 residues. The DNA for the CDR3 is TGTGCCAGCAGCCAAAAGGCGGAAAAACTGTTTTTT. It is translated as CASSQKAEKLFF.

This chain uses TRBV28 with TRBJ1-6, with 7 bases lining up with TRBD1. V dropped 6 bases and J dropped 9; count of bases not matched to a gene: 8. This CDR3 has 14 residues. CDR1 and CDR2 (germline): MDHEN, SYDVKM. CDR3 nucleotides: TGTGCCAGCAGATACAGGGGTGGCGGTTCACCCCTCCACTTT. This encodes CASRYRGGGSPLHF.

This clone was counted a few times. The gene calls are TRBV5-1 and TRBJ1-1; D remains ambiguous. CDR1 SGHRS and CDR2 YFSETQ come from the germline V gene. The CDR3 loop spans 12 amino acids. Trimming stripped 6 bases from V and 1 base from J, with 7 bases between. This chain's CDR3 is CASKEPNTEAFF. The CDR3 region has the DNA TGCGCCAGCAAGGAGCCGAACACTGAAGCTTTCTTT.

The V call is TRBV11-2, the J call TRBJ1-4; D is unresolved. The ends were cut back, 1 base at V and 7 bases at J, with 7 bases in the middle. This CDR3 region has 13 residues. Germline V gives CDR1 SGHAT, CDR2 FQNNGV. The CDR3, as DNA: TGTGCCAGCAGCTTAGGCCGAGGTGAAAAACTGTTTTTT. Protein product: CASSLGRGEKLFF. Full variable domain (outside the CDR3, taken from reference TRBV11-2 and TRBJ1-4): EAGVAQSPRYKIIEKRQSVAFWCNPISGHATLYWYQQILGQGPKLLIQFQNNGVVDDSQLPKDRFSAERLKGVDSTLKIQPAKLEDSAVYLCASSLGRGEKLFFGSGTQLSVL.

V gene TRBV19 combines with J gene TRBJ2-1, with no clear D. The ends were cut back, 3 bases at V and 10 bases at J, with 7 bases in the middle. CDR1 is LNHDA, CDR2 SQIVND, per germline (reference sequence). CDR3 length equals 11 residues. The CDR3 DNA follows: TGTGCCAGTAGTATCTTGAAAGAGCAGTTCTTC. This gives the protein CASSILKEQFF.

A few counts support this clone. The V gene is TRBV11-2, the J gene TRBJ2-7, with 8 positions matching TRBD1. The V and J ends lost 3 bases and 3 bases, in that order; junction bases with no gene match: 1. This CDR3 is 13 amino acids long. The germline V gene has CDR1 SGHAT and CDR2 FQNNGV. The CDR3 DNA reads as TGTGCCAGCAGCTTGGACAGGGACTACGAGCAGTACTTC. It is translated as CASSLDRDYEQYF.

V is TRBV18 and J is TRBJ2-1, with TRBD2 matching over 10 bases. Germline V CDR1 and CDR2: KGHSH, LQKENI. The junction had 6 bases not matched to a gene; V was cut back by 3 bases and J by 4 bases. The CDR3 totals 16 residues. This CDR3 is CASSPIPTSGYNEQFF. The DNA of the CDR3 is TGTGCCAGCTCACCTATTCCGACTAGCGGGTACAATGAGCAGTTCTTC.

The rearrangement links TRBV12-5 to TRBJ2-5, with D possibly matching TRBD1 (6 bases). CDR1 is LGHNT, CDR2 FRNRAP, per germline. CDR3 length equals 15 residues. The V end was cut by 5 bases, the J end by 4 bases, with 17 bases between. In nucleotides, the CDR3 is TGTGCTAGTGGTCCCACAGGGAAGGTGTTAGAGACCCAGTACTTC. Protein sequence: CASGPTGKVLETQYF.

The V and J genes are TRBV6-5 and TRBJ2-5; D possibly corresponds to TRBD2 (6 bases). The CDR3 totals 14 residues. Germline CDR1 and CDR2: MNHEY and SVGAGI. Trimming cost V 4 bases and J 11 bases, with 20 bases left between them. CDR3: CASSSGTRRAQQYF. The DNA of the CDR3 is TGTGCCAGCAGTTCGGGAACTCGGAGGGCCCAGCAGTACTTC.

The chain carries TRBV28 and TRBJ2-2; possible D gene TRBD1, 5 bases. V shed 6 bases and J shed 3 bases, with 23 bases lying between them. The germline V gene encodes CDR1 MDHEN and CDR2 SYDVKM. There are 18 residues in the CDR3. The CDR3 region has the DNA TGTGCCAGCAGCTCCCCGGCAGTAGGGGTGTTTGACACCGGGGAGCTGTTTTTT. This translates into CASSSPAVGVFDTGELFF.

The V call is TRBV2, the J call TRBJ1-1, with TRBD1 matching over 7 bases. The length of the CDR3 is 13 residues. Germline CDR1 is SNHLY and CDR2 is FYNNEI. V lost 4 bases to trimming and J lost 4 bases; unmatched junction nucleotides: 3. CDR3 protein: CASSGQGGTEAFF. The CDR3 region has the DNA TGTGCCAGCAGTGGACAGGGAGGCACTGAAGCTTTCTTT.

V is TRBV19 and J is TRBJ1-5; D uncertain. Germline assignment: CDR1 LNHDA and CDR2 SQIVND (reference sequence). The V gene lost 5 bases and the J gene lost 5 bases, with 10 bases spanning the gap. The CDR3 is made up of 13 amino acids. Here the CDR3 reads CASSVDRDQPQHF. In DNA, the CDR3 is TGTGCCAGTAGTGTGGACCGTGATCAGCCCCAGCATTTT.

This rearrangement joins TRBV15 to TRBJ2-7, with a weak D call TRBD2 (7 bases). The CDR3 totals 16 residues. Germline V gives CDR1 LNHNV, CDR2 YYDKDF (reference sequence). Trimming shortened V by 4 bases and J by 3 bases, and 19 bases separated the two germline ends. CDR3 loop: CATSNGGRENDYEQYF. CDR3 coding DNA: TGTGCCACCAGCAACGGGGGGCGGGAGAACGACTACGAGCAGTACTTC.

CDR3 in amino acids: CASSLAVQGAKNIQYF. The DNA of the CDR3 is TGTGCCAGCAGCTTAGCTGTACAGGGGGCCAAAAACATTCAGTACTTC. The V and J genes are TRBV7-2 and TRBJ2-4, with 7 bases that match TRBD1. In germline, CDR1 is SGHTA, CDR2 FQGNSA. The trim removed 0 bases at V and 1 base at J, leaving 3 bases unmatched. CDR3 length: 16 residues.

The chain carries TRBV7-9 and TRBJ1-2, with a weak D call TRBD1 (6 bases). CDR3 size: 16 residues. CDR1 is SEHNR, CDR2 FQNEAQ, per germline (reference sequence). V was trimmed by 3 bases and J by 4 bases, leaving 18 bases between them. The CDR3 spells CASSLILSDRVYGYTF. The DNA of the CDR3 is TGTGCCAGCAGCTTGATCCTATCGGACAGAGTCTATGGCTACACCTTC.

The rearrangement uses TRBV27 and TRBJ2-2; D is tentatively TRBD1 or TRBD2 (6 bases each). The length of the CDR3 is 18 residues. Germline V gives CDR1 MNHEY, CDR2 SMNVEV (reference sequence). V was trimmed by 0 bases and J by 7 bases, leaving 21 bases between them. For the CDR3, the DNA is TGTGCCAGCAGTTTATCTGCTTGGACTACAGGGTTAGGCGGGGAGCTGTTTTTT. Encoded protein: CASSLSAWTTGLGGELFF.